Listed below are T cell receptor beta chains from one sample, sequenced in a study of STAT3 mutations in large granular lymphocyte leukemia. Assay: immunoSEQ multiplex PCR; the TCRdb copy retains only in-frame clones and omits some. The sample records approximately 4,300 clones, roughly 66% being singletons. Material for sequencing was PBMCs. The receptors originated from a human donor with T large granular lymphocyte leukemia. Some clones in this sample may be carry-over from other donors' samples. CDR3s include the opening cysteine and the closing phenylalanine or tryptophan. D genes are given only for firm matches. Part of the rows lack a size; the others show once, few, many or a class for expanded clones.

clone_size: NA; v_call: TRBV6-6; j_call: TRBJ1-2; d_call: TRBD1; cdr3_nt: TGTGCCAGCAGTTCTACCGGGACAGATGGCTACACCTTC; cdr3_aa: CASSSTGTDGYTF
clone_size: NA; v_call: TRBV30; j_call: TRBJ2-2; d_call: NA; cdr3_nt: TGTGCCTGGTTAATAGGAGAATTGAACACCGGGGAGCTGTTTTTT; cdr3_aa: CAWLIGELNTGELFF
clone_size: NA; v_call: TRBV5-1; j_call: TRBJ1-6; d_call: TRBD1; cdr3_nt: TGCGCCAGCAGCTTGGATGTGCAGGGGGATTCACCCCTCCACTTT; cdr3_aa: CASSLDVQGDSPLHF
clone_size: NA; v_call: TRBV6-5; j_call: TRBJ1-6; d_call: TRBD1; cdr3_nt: TGTGCCAGCAGTTACAAGGGGGCCTCCTATAATTCACCCCTCCACTTT; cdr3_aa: CASSYKGASYNSPLHF
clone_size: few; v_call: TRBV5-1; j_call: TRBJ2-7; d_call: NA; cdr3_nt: TGCGCCAGCAGCCCTGGCGGGACAGTCTACGAGCAGTACTTC; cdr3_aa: CASSPGGTVYEQYF
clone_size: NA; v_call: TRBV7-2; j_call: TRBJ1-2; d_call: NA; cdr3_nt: TGTGCCAGCAGCCCTCAGGGAAACTATGGCTACACCTTC; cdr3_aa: CASSPQGNYGYTF
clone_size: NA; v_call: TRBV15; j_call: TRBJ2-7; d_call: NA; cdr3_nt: TGTGCCACCAGCAGAGACCCGGCTAGCTCGAGAGGGGAGCAGTACTTC; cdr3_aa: CATSRDPASSRGEQYF
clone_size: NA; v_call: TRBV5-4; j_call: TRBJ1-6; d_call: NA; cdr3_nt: TGTGCCAGCAGCTTGTTTCCAGACTCCTATAATTCACCCCTCCACTTT; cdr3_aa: CASSLFPDSYNSPLHF
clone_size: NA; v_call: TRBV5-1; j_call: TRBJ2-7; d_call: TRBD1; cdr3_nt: TGCGCCAGCAGCTTAGGGGACAGGGGATTCGAGCAGTACTTC; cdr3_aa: CASSLGDRGFEQYF
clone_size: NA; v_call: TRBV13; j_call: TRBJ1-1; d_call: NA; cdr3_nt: TGTGCCAGCAAGGGTAGAGGGACGGACACTGAAGCTTTCTTT; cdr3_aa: CASKGRGTDTEAFF
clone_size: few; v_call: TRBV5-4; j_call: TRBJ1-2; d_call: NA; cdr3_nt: TGTGCCAGCAGCGGAGGGCAGAACTATGGCTACACCTTC; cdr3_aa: CASSGGQNYGYTF
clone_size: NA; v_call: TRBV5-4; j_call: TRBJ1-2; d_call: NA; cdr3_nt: TGTGCCAGCAGCTGGGCCTGGGGGGGAAGCTATGGCTACACCTTC; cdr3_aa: CASSWAWGGSYGYTF
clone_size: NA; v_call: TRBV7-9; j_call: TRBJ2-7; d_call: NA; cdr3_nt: TGTGCCAGCAGCCCGGACGGTGACTACGAGCAGTACTTC; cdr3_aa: CASSPDGDYEQYF
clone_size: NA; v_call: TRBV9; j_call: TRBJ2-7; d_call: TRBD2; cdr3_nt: TGTGCCAGCAGCTCGACGGGACTAGCGGGGGCGGAGCAGTACTTC; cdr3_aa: CASSSTGLAGAEQYF
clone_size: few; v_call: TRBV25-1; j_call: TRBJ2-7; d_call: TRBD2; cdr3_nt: TGTGCCAGCAGGGCTGGACTAGCACACAAGGAGCAGTACTTC; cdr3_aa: CASRAGLAHKEQYF
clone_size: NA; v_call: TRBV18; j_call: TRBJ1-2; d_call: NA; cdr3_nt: TGTGCCAGCTCAGATTCCCGCCAGGGAGGGTATGGCTACACCTTC; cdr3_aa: CASSDSRQGGYGYTF
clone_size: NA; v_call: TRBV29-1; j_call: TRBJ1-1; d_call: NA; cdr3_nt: TGCAGCGTCCTTCCAGTGGGGGGCACTGAAGCTTTCTTT; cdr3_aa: CSVLPVGGTEAFF
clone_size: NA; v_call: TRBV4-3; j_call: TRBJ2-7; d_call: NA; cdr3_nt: TGCGCCAGCAGCCAAGATCTGGAGCGGCGAAGGGTCCCGTACTTC; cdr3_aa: CASSQDLERRRVPYF
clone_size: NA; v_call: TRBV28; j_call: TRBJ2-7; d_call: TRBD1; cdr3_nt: TGTGCCAGCAGGAATCGGGACAGGGGCATCAACGAGCAGTACTTC; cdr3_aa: CASRNRDRGINEQYF
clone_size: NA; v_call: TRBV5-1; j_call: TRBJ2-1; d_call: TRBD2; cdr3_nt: TGCGCCAGCAGCTTGGCCTCACTAGCGGACGGCCTTGAGCAGTTCTTC; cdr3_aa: CASSLASLADGLEQFF
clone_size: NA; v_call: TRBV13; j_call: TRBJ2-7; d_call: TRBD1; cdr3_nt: TGTGCCAGCAGCTCAAGACAGGGGATCCTCTACGAGCAGTACTTC; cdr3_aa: CASSSRQGILYEQYF
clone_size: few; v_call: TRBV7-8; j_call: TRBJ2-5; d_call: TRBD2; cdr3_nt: TGTGCCAGCAGCTTACAGCGGGGGGGGCGGGAGACCCAGTACTTC; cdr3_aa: CASSLQRGGRETQYF
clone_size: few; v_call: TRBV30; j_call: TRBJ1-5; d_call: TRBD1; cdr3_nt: TGTGCCTGGGCAGGGGGTCCGGCTCAGCCCCAGCATTTT; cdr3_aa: CAWAGGPAQPQHF
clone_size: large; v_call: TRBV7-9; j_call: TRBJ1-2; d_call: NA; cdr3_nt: TGTGCCAGCAGCGCCAGAGGTGGCTACACCTTC; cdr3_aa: CASSARGGYTF
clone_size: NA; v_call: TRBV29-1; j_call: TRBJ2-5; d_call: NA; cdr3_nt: TGCAGCGTCCAAGCGGGTACTCAAGAGACCCAGTACTTC; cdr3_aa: CSVQAGTQETQYF
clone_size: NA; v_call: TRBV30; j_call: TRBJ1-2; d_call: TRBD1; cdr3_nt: TGTGCCTGGAGTATAGGAGGGGGCAACTATGGCTACACCTTC; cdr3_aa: CAWSIGGGNYGYTF
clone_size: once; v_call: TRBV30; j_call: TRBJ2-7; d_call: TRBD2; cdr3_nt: TGTGCCTGGAAAGTTGGGACTAGCGGGGACGAGCAGTACTTC; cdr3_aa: CAWKVGTSGDEQYF